One and the same sample provided the 25 T cell receptor beta chains below, sequenced in a study of T cells expressing NK-cell markers. TCRdb re-called the 5' RACE reads; one entry per CDR3 protein, DNA not given. The sample table sets out some 390,000 distinct CDR3 sequences. The sequenced material came from blood T cells: a sorted CD56 or NKG2C T cell subset, CD4+ or CD8+ T cells, or bulk PBMC T cells (not recorded which). These receptors were taken from a woman aged 45-59 years in good health.

J is TRBJ2-7 and V is TRBV5-5; TCRdb outputs TRBD2, but without DNA this stays unchecked. CDR3 length equals 14 residues. Germline V lookup: CDR1 SGHKS, CDR2 YYEKEE (reference sequence). The CDR3 reads CASSLGSGRWEQYF. The entire variable domain, with the rest obtained from reference TRBV5-5 and TRBJ2-7, is as follows: DAGVTQSPTHLIKTRGQQVTLRCSPISGHKSVSWYQQVLGQGPQFIFQYYEKEERGRGNFPDRFSARQFPNYSSELNVNALLLGDSALYLCASSLGSGRWEQYFGPGTRLTVT.

The CDR3 region is CSASRLISGGYNEQFF. The J gene is TRBJ2-1, the V gene TRBV20-1; as DNA is missing, the TRBD2 call by TCRdb cannot be tested. Looked up from germline, CDR1 is DFQATT and CDR2 is SNEGSKA (reference sequence). This CDR3 contains 16 residues.

V is TRBV10-3 and J is TRBJ1-2; absent DNA, TCRdb's TRBD1 call cannot be checked. Germline-derived CDR1 and CDR2 are ENHRY and SYGVKD. This CDR3 has 13 amino acids. CDR3 protein: CATAGGSVRGYTF.

The rearrangement links TRBV29-1 to TRBJ2-3; there is no DNA to check the TCRdb D call of TRBD2. Germline loops: CDR1 SQVTM, CDR2 ANQGSEA. This CDR3 contains 15 residues. CDR3: CSVEGASGSTDTQYF.

The chain joins TRBV5-6 to TRBJ2-5. This CDR3 comprises 12 residues. The germline V gene has CDR1 SGHDT and CDR2 YYEEEE. CDR3 region: CASSLSEETQYF.

The chain employs TRBV5-6 and TRBJ2-3. This CDR3 has 13 amino acids. Per germline, CDR1 SGHDT and CDR2 YYEEEE. Here the CDR3 reads CASSVASTDTQYF.

The chain joins TRBV7-3 to TRBJ1-5; checking the TCRdb D call of TRBD1 is not possible without DNA. Per germline, CDR1 SGHTA and CDR2 FQGTGA. The CDR3 has 14 residues. This CDR3 is CASSATGGSQPQHF.

The gene calls are TRBV7-6 and TRBJ2-5; no DNA is available, so the TRBD1 call from TCRdb remains unchecked. Looked up from germline, CDR1 is SGHVS and CDR2 is FNYEAQ. The CDR3 covers 13 residues. The CDR3 reads CASSPDWGETQYF.

The genes are TRBV6-2 or TRBV6-3 and TRBJ2-7; checking the TCRdb D call of TRBD2 is not possible without DNA. This CDR3 comprises 15 residues. Looked up from germline, CDR1 is MNHEY and CDR2 is SVGEGT. The CDR3 sequence is CASSYGLAGIGEQYF.

The chain recombines TRBV21-1 with TRBJ2-1. TRBV21-1 is a listed pseudogene. CDR3 length: 12 residues. Here the CDR3 reads CASCHSYNEQFF.

The chain combines TRBV9 with TRBJ1-2; absent DNA, TCRdb's TRBD1 call cannot be checked. This CDR3 has 16 amino acids. Germline V gene sequence: CDR1 SGDLS, CDR2 YYNGEE. The CDR3 here is CASSPLSAGRNYGYTF. The whole variable domain, filled in from reference TRBV9 and TRBJ1-2, reads DSGVTQTPKHLITATGQRVTLRCSPRSGDLSVYWYQQSLDQGLQFLIQYYNGEERAKGNILERFSAQQFPDLHSELNLSSLELGDSALYFCASSPLSAGRNYGYTFGSGTRLTVV.

The J gene is TRBJ1-5, the V gene TRBV30; TCRdb names TRBD1, which stays unverified in the absence of DNA. The CDR3 extends over 17 amino acids. Germline V gene lookup returns CDR1 GTSNPN and CDR2 SVGIG (reference sequence). CDR3 sequence reads: CAWNAPAGSFWNQPQHF.

This chain uses TRBV27 with TRBJ2-6; TCRdb reports TRBD1, a call that lacks DNA to check it against. Germline V gene sequence: CDR1 MNHEY, CDR2 SMNVEV (reference sequence). CDR3 size: 16 residues. The CDR3 is CASSLGGPSGANVLTF.

The rearrangement links TRBV19 to TRBJ2-2; TCRdb returns TRBD2, unconfirmable since there is no DNA. Germline-derived CDR1 and CDR2 are LNHDA and SQIVND (reference sequence). The CDR3 has 15 residues. CDR3 protein: CASSIGLADTGELFF.

The CDR3 protein is CATSSGLADQETQYF. The J gene is TRBJ2-5, the V gene TRBV15; as DNA is missing, the TRBD2 call by TCRdb cannot be tested. CDR3 length equals 15 residues. Germline V gene sequence: CDR1 LNHNV, CDR2 YYDKDF (reference sequence).

This sequence joins TRBV7-7 and TRBJ2-3; TCRdb picks TRBD2, but there is no DNA to check that call. CDR1 SSHAT and CDR2 FNYEAQ come from the germline V gene (reference sequence). This CDR3 spans 15 amino acids. CDR3 sequence reads: CASSLGLATTDTQYF.

The rearrangement uses TRBV7-3 and TRBJ2-2. Germline values: CDR1 SGHTA, CDR2 FQGTGA. The CDR3 has 14 residues. CDR3: CASSLRLDTGELFF.

The V and J genes are TRBV5-1 and TRBJ2-1; there is no DNA to check the TCRdb D call of TRBD2. The CDR3 covers 13 residues. Germline V gene lookup returns CDR1 SGHRS and CDR2 YFSETQ. CDR3 sequence: CASEGLAHNEQFF.

The chain is built from TRBV19 and TRBJ1-5; with no DNA, the TCRdb D assignment of TRBD1 cannot be verified. Germline CDR1 LNHDA, CDR2 SQIVND (reference sequence). This CDR3 is built from 13 residues. The CDR3 spells CASSIGGQGIQHF.

The chain couples TRBV9 to TRBJ1-5; TCRdb designates TRBD1, a call that cannot be tested without DNA. CDR1 is SGDLS and CDR2 is YYNGEE in the germline V gene. The CDR3 spans 14 residues. CDR3 protein: CASSGGTNNQPQHF.

V is TRBV12-3 or TRBV12-4 and J is TRBJ1-1; TCRdb calls TRBD1, which cannot be checked without DNA. CDR3 size: 13 residues. The CDR3 spells CASSFVGQRQAFF.

The CDR3 sequence: CSARPPQGARTEAFF. The gene calls are TRBV20-1 and TRBJ1-1; lacking DNA, the TRBD1 call made by TCRdb goes unchecked. From germline, CDR1 is DFQATT and CDR2 SNEGSKA (reference sequence). The CDR3 runs to 15 residues.

The chain recombines TRBV5-1 with TRBJ1-2; without DNA, the TCRdb call of TRBD1 cannot be checked. In germline, CDR1 is SGHRS, CDR2 YFSETQ. The CDR3 extends over 14 amino acids. CDR3 in amino acids: CASTSGGSVYGYTF. Variable domain in full (rest from reference TRBV5-1 and TRBJ1-2): KAGVTQTPRYLIKTRGQQVTLSCSPISGHRSVSWYQQTPGQGLQFLFEYFSETQRNKGNFPGRFSGRQFSNSRSEMNVSTLELGDSALYLCASTSGGSVYGYTFGSGTRLTVV.

This sequence joins TRBV4-1 and TRBJ2-7; TCRdb picks TRBD1, but there is no DNA to check that call. Germline V CDR1 and CDR2: MGHRA, YSYEKL. The CDR3 sequence is 15 residues long. The CDR3: CASRLGGANSYEQYF.

CDR3 region: CATSPTSGSYEQYF. The V call is TRBV24-1, the J call TRBJ2-7; without DNA, the TCRdb call of TRBD2 cannot be checked. The CDR3 sequence is 14 residues long. The germline gives CDR1 KGHDR, CDR2 SFDVKD.